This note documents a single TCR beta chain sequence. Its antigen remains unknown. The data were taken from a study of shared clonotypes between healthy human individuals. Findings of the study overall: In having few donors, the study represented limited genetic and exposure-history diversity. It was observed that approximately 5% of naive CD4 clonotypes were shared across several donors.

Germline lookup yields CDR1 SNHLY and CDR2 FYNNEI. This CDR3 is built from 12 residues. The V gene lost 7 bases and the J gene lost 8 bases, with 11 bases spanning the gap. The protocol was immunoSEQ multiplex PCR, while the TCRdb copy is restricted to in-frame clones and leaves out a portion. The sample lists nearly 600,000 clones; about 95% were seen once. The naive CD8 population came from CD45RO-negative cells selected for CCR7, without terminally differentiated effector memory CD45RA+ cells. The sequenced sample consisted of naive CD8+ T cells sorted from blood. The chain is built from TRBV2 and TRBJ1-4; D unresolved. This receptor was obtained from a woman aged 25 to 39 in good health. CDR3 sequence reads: CASNPGREKLFF. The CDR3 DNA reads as TGTGCCAGCAACCCGGGTAGGGAAAAACTGTTTTTT.